This T cell receptor beta chain was recorded in a study of cytomegalovirus exposure and HLA in healthy donors. Findings and limits, study-wide: A later analysis associated 16,951 TCR beta sequences with HLA alleles at a 0.05 false discovery rate. Most sequenced TCRs were rare (though some public TCRs occurred in many donors).

Trimming took off 3 bases at V and 3 bases at J, with 8 bases between the two ends. CDR1 is KGHSH, CDR2 LQKENI, per germline. CDR3 length equals 13 residues. This clone came up a few times. Its target is not known. Researchers ran the PCR with 60 Vbeta and 13 Jbeta primers. Profiling relied on immunoSEQ multiplex PCR, and the TCRdb table lists in-frame clones only, not all of them. The sample lists approximately 290,000 clones; 80% were seen once. V gene TRBV18 combines with J gene TRBJ1-1; D remains ambiguous. Source material: PBMCs. This clonotype was sampled from a girl aged 2-10 years in good health and CMV-seronegative. DNA for the CDR3: TGTGCCAGCTCACCCGAACTTTACACTGAAGCTTTCTTT. The encoded protein is CASSPELYTEAFF.